Below, one T cell receptor (beta chain) is given with its context. The sample belongs to a study of blood T cell repertoires in COVID-19. Study summary: Acute and convalescent COVID-19 samples came from the United States, Italy and Spain. T cells, B-cell-depleted T cells, or PBMCs provided the cDNA or gDNA that served as material.

Original processing methods: Amplifying reference gene primers gave estimates of nucleated cell counts. Data came from immunoSEQ multiplex PCR; TCRdb stores just in-frame clones and leaves some out. V and J calls plus clone size are reproduced from that table; the DNA served to infer D and trimming. The sample includes about 250,000 clones, 65% to 90% of them seen just once. The CDR3 is made up of 15 amino acids. The V gene lost 0 bases and the J gene lost 8 bases, with 16 bases spanning the gap. Per germline, CDR1 MGHRA and CDR2 YSYEKL. Cohort assignment relied on participant-reported clinical history.

The specimen was PBMCs or T cells enriched from blood (not recorded which). The sequence was obtained from a woman in her 50s with acute COVID-19. The chain has TRBV4-1 and TRBJ1-2; D might be TRBD1 (6 bases). The DNA for the CDR3 is TGCGCCAGCAGCCAAGATTCAACAGGGAAGGCAGGCTACACCTTC. Its translation: CASSQDSTGKAGYTF.